The 5 T cell receptor beta chains listed next were all sequenced from one sample in a study of blood T cell repertoires in COVID-19. Measured with immunoSEQ multiplex PCR; TCRdb has only the in-frame clones, and not every one. The profile shows 150,000 to 200,000 clones, 85% to 90% of them singletons. Material: peripheral blood. These TCRs come from a woman in her seventies with COVID-19, enrolled during active disease.

The chain carries TRBV30 and TRBJ1-1; 8 bases match TRBD1. Germline-derived CDR1 and CDR2 are GTSNPN and SVGIG (reference sequence). Trimming cost V 4 bases and J 1 base; bases outside gene matches: 17. This CDR3 spans 18 amino acids. DNA for the CDR3: TGTGCCTGGAAGGCCGAGAGGGAGAACAGGGGGAAGAACACTGAAGCTTTCTTT. Residues: CAWKAERENRGKNTEAFF. The full variable domain, with the rest looked up from reference TRBV30 and TRBJ1-1, is SQTIHQWPATLVQPVGSPLSLECTVEGTSNPNLYWYRQAAGRGLQLLFYSVGIGQISSEVPQNLSASRPQDRQFILSSKKLLLSDSGFYLCAWKAERENRGKNTEAFFGQGTRLTVV.

V usage is TRBV18 and J usage is TRBJ1-5, with 10 bases lining up with TRBD1. V lost 4 bases and J lost 5; bases outside the gene matches: 5. CDR1 is KGHSH and CDR2 is LQKENI in the germline V gene. This CDR3 is built from 15 residues. The CDR3 DNA is TGTGCCAGCTCACAGGGACAGGGGTTGGATCAGCCCCAGCATTTT. This sequence encodes CASSQGQGLDQPQHF.

This clone was picked up one time. The V call is TRBV6-5, the J call TRBJ2-7; a weak D match, TRBD2 (5 bases). The CDR3 totals 14 residues. Between the trimmed V and J ends, which lost 6 bases and 9 bases, there was a span of 21 bases. The germline V gene has CDR1 MNHEY and CDR2 SVGAGI. CDR3 nucleotides: TGTGCCAGCAGCCCCCGGGAAGGGCGCGGTGGGCAGTACTTC. It is translated as CASSPREGRGGQYF.

This clone was recorded only once. The chain has TRBV5-1 and TRBJ1-2; 8 positions match TRBD1. This CDR3 region has 14 residues. The V gene's germline CDR1 is SGHRS and CDR2 YFSETQ. Trimming removed 2 bases from V and 6 bases from J; junction bases left unmatched: 6. CDR3 in DNA: TGCGCCAGCAGCTTAATGGACAGGGAAGATGGCTACACCTTC. Translated: CASSLMDREDGYTF.

The chain employs TRBV14 and TRBJ2-1; TRBD2 might be the D (5 bases). V shed 1 base and J shed 6 bases, with 10 bases lying between them. Germline loops: CDR1 SGHDN, CDR2 FVKESK. This CDR3 spans 14 amino acids. The DNA of the CDR3 is TGTGCCAGCAGCCAAGTGGTCCGGGGCAATGAGCAGTTCTTC. Translation gives CASSQVVRGNEQFF.